The 24 T cell receptor beta chains given below trace back to one sample, sequenced in a study of vaccination effects on CD4 cells after COVID-19. The method was immunoSEQ multiplex PCR; TCRdb's version includes in-frame clones alone and lacks a portion of them. The sample records 70,000 to 85,000 clones, 70% to 90% being singletons. The antigens these receptors bind are not known. Sequencing was preceded by expansion of antigen-specific CD4+ T cells with viral peptide pools in the ViraFEST assay. Culture lasted 10 days before CD4+ T cell isolation. As their vaccination, participants received two doses of either BNT162b2 or mRNA-1273. Sequences were derived from CD4+ T cells from PBMCs cultured with HCoV-229E spike peptides, sampled after COVID-19 vaccination. The receptor set was obtained from a human donor who received a COVID-19 vaccine.

The rearrangement uses TRBV3-1 (or the pseudogene TRBV3-2) and TRBJ1-6; 8 nucleotides align to TRBD1. The CDR3 runs 15 residues. The trim removed 3 bases at V and 6 bases at J, leaving 4 bases unmatched. The germline V gene has CDR1 LGHDT and CDR2 YNNKEL (reference sequence). CDR3 DNA sequence: TGTGCCAGCAGCCAGGACAGGGCAAGTAATTCACCCCTCCACTTT. Translating it yields CASSQDRASNSPLHF.

The chain links TRBV7-9 to TRBJ1-4; 7 positions match TRBD1. V shed 0 bases, J shed 8 bases, and the junction held 3 bases outside the gene matches. This CDR3 region has 14 residues. Germline CDR1 reads SEHNR; CDR2 reads FQNEAQ (reference sequence). In nucleotides, the CDR3 is TGTGCCAGCAGCTTAGCACCAGGGGGAGAAAAACTGTTTTTT. Amino acid sequence: CASSLAPGGEKLFF.

CDR3 region: CATSTGTSGGNEQFF. The DNA of the CDR3 is TGTGCCACCAGCACAGGGACTAGCGGGGGAAATGAGCAGTTCTTC. This chain joins TRBV15 and TRBJ2-1, with 14 bases that match TRBD2. The germline V gene has CDR1 LNHNV and CDR2 YYDKDF (reference sequence). The CDR3 runs to 15 residues. The J segment lost 7 bases and the V segment lost 4 bases, leaving 3 bases of the junction unmatched.

Only a few counts were recorded for this clone. The rearrangement links TRBV6-2 or TRBV6-3 to TRBJ1-2; maybe TRBD1 (5 bases). The CDR3 covers 13 residues. The germline V gene has CDR1 MNHEY and CDR2 SVGEGT. V lost 6 bases to trimming and J lost 5 bases, with 13 bases between them. The CDR3 loop is CASSHGPGYGYTF. The CDR3 DNA sequence: TGTGCCAGCAGCCACGGCCCAGGGTATGGCTACACCTTC.

This chain connects TRBV19 to TRBJ2-5; 8 positions match TRBD2. Germline loops: CDR1 LNHDA, CDR2 SQIVND (reference sequence). The CDR3 spans 15 residues. V was clipped by 3 bases and J by 5 bases; unmatched bases: 8. CDR3 residues: CASSIFLTSVETQYF. CDR3 nucleotide sequence: TGTGCCAGTAGTATCTTCTTGACTAGCGTTGAGACCCAGTACTTC.

This chain uses TRBV2 with TRBJ2-5; D not resolved. The germline CDR1 and CDR2 sequences are SNHLY and FYNNEI. This CDR3 comprises 14 residues. V shed 5 bases and J shed 2 bases, with 12 bases lying between them. CDR3 amino acids: CASSSTFSQETQYF. The CDR3 coding sequence is TGTGCCAGCAGTTCGACCTTCTCACAAGAGACCCAGTACTTC. Full variable domain (missing parts from reference TRBV2 and TRBJ2-5): EPEVTQTPSHQVTQMGQEVILRCVPISNHLYFYWYRQILGQKVEFLVSFYNNEISEKSEIFDDQFSVERPDGSNFTLKIRSTKLEDSAMYFCASSSTFSQETQYFGPGTRLLVL.

The rearrangement uses TRBV5-1 and TRBJ1-2; a possible D gene is TRBD1 (6 bases). Germline V gives CDR1 SGHRS, CDR2 YFSETQ. Trimming pared 5 bases from V and 0 bases from J, leaving 14 bases between. CDR3 length: 15 residues. CDR3 sequence: CASRPRTATNYGYTF. CDR3 in DNA: TGCGCCAGCAGACCCCGGACAGCCACTAACTATGGCTACACCTTC.

In its sample, this clone was seen a few times. V and J are TRBV4-3 and TRBJ1-5; D uncertain. The germline V and J ends were trimmed by 0 bases and 6 bases, with 6 bases remaining between them. Germline loops: CDR1 LGHNA, CDR2 YSLEER. CDR3 size: 13 residues. CDR3 coding DNA: TGCGCCAGCAGCCAAGAAGAGGGTCAGCCCCAGCATTTT. It translates to CASSQEEGQPQHF.

The chain couples TRBV28 to TRBJ1-3; D is possibly TRBD1 (5 bases). The germline V gene encodes CDR1 MDHEN and CDR2 SYDVKM. The V gene lost 6 bases and the J gene lost 0 bases, with 9 bases spanning the gap. The CDR3 extends over 14 amino acids. The CDR3 DNA reads TGTGCCAGCAGACCAACAGGCTCTGGAAACACCATATATTTT. Protein: CASRPTGSGNTIYF.

The rearrangement joins TRBV18 to TRBJ1-5; D perhaps matches TRBD1 (5 bases). This CDR3 comprises 15 residues. Trimming pared 3 bases from V and 6 bases from J, leaving 15 bases between. Germline V gene data show CDR1 as KGHSH and CDR2 as LQKENI. The CDR3 DNA reads TGTGCCAGCTCACCGTTGGGTGATGGGGGTCAGCCCCAGCATTTT. This sequence encodes CASSPLGDGGQPQHF.

The chain's CDR3 is CASSYSVGLEQYV. As DNA, the CDR3 is TGTGCCAGCAGTTACTCGGTAGGGCTCGAGCAGTACGTC. J is TRBJ2-7 and V is TRBV6-5; D uncertain. Germline V gives CDR1 MNHEY, CDR2 SVGAGI. The CDR3 spans 13 residues. V lost 0 bases, J lost 6 bases, and 9 bases lay in between.

J is TRBJ2-7 and V is TRBV11-2, with D tentatively TRBD1 or TRBD2 (6 bases each). This CDR3 comprises 13 residues. Between the trimmed V and J ends, which lost 0 bases and 7 bases, there was a span of 10 bases. The germline V gene encodes CDR1 SGHAT and CDR2 FQNNGV. CDR3 in DNA: TGTGCCAGCAGCTTAGAAGGGGGGCTGGAGCAGTACGTC. The encoded protein is CASSLEGGLEQYV.

This clone was observed once. The J gene is TRBJ1-6, the V gene TRBV5-5, with D possibly being TRBD1 (5 bases). This CDR3 is 15 amino acids long. The V end was cut by 4 bases, the J end by 0 bases, with 8 bases between. Germline-derived CDR1 and CDR2 are SGHKS and YYEKEE (reference sequence). This chain's CDR3 is CASSPGSSYNSPLHF. The CDR3 region has the DNA TGTGCCAGCAGCCCAGGGAGCTCCTATAATTCACCCCTCCACTTT.

The chain is built from TRBV2 and TRBJ2-2; 8 positions agree with TRBD1. Germline-derived CDR1 and CDR2 are SNHLY and FYNNEI. The CDR3 sequence is 16 residues long. V lost 4 bases to trimming and J lost 0 bases; unmatched junction nucleotides: 4. The CDR3 loop is CASSVDRVANTGELFF. The CDR3 DNA reads TGTGCCAGCAGTGTGGACAGGGTCGCGAACACCGGGGAGCTGTTTTTT.

This clone has more than one count but fewer than ten. The gene calls are TRBV24-1 and TRBJ1-5, with a weak D call TRBD1 (5 bases). The CDR3 covers 14 residues. The V gene's germline CDR1 is KGHDR and CDR2 SFDVKD. V lost 1 base to trimming and J lost 4 bases, with 7 bases between them. CDR3 loop: CATSDFGHNQPQHF. In nucleotides, the CDR3 is TGTGCCACCAGTGATTTTGGACATAATCAGCCCCAGCATTTT.

This clone was seen only a few times. The rearrangement uses TRBV7-3 and TRBJ2-3, with no clear D. Looked up from germline, CDR1 is SGHTA and CDR2 is FQGTGA. Trimming stripped 1 base from V and 4 bases from J, with 9 bases between. CDR3 length: 14 residues. In DNA form, the CDR3 reads TGTGCCAGCAGCTTAAGGGTTAGCCCAGATACGCAGTATTTT. The encoded protein is CASSLRVSPDTQYF.

The chain recombines TRBV18 with TRBJ1-1; D is undetermined. The V and J ends lost 3 bases and 0 bases respectively, with 11 bases between them. CDR1 KGHSH and CDR2 LQKENI come from the germline V gene. This CDR3 contains 15 residues. The chain's CDR3 is CASSPDAVMNTEAFF. The CDR3 bases are TGTGCCAGCTCACCTGATGCGGTTATGAACACTGAAGCTTTCTTT. Combining the CDR3 with reference TRBV18 and TRBJ1-1 gives the whole variable domain NAGVMQNPRHLVRRRGQEARLRCSPMKGHSHVYWYRQLPEEGLKFMVYLQKENIIDESGMPKERFSAEFPKEGPSILRIQQVVRGDSAAYFCASSPDAVMNTEAFFGQGTRLTVV.

This chain connects TRBV10-3 to TRBJ2-1; perhaps D is TRBD1 or TRBD2 (5 bases each). Germline V gene sequence: CDR1 ENHRY, CDR2 SYGVKD. V was shortened by 8 bases and J by 7 bases, with 18 bases between the two germline ends. This CDR3 contains 14 residues. In nucleotides, the CDR3 is TGTGCCATCGGGACCTTGGCAGGCGGGAATGAGCAGTTCTTC. Protein: CAIGTLAGGNEQFF.

On this clone: Distinct nucleotide sequences in the sample also encode this CDR3. CDR3 in DNA: TGTGCCAGCAGCCAAGCTAACTATGGCTACACCTTC. Its translation: CASSQANYGYTF. This rearrangement joins TRBV3-1 (or the pseudogene TRBV3-2) to TRBJ1-2; D is unclear. Per the germline V gene, CDR1 is LGHDT and CDR2 is YNNKEL (reference sequence). This CDR3 comprises 12 residues. V was trimmed by 1 base and J by 0 bases, leaving 0 bases between them.

This rearrangement joins TRBV11-2 to TRBJ2-5; tentatively, D is TRBD1 or TRBD2 (6 bases each). The V end lost 3 bases, the J end lost 5 bases, and 13 bases lay between the germline ends. CDR1 is SGHAT and CDR2 is FQNNGV in the germline V gene. The CDR3 loop spans 14 amino acids. The CDR3 reads CASSFNRGGETQYF. The CDR3 coding sequence is TGTGCCAGCAGCTTTAATAGAGGGGGGGAGACCCAGTACTTC.

This clone has a single count. The CDR3, as DNA: TGTGCCAGCAGCTTCGCCGGGGTTTTCATTCAGTACTTC. This translates into CASSFAGVFIQYF. The rearrangement joins TRBV7-8 to TRBJ2-4; the D gene is possibly TRBD2 (5 bases). V was cut by 3 bases and J by 9 bases, with 12 bases left in between. Per the germline V gene, CDR1 is SGHVS and CDR2 is FQNEAQ. The CDR3 extends over 13 amino acids.

V gene TRBV4-1 combines with J gene TRBJ2-3; 12 bases align to TRBD2. The length of the CDR3 is 15 residues. J gave up 2 bases and V 6 bases, and 3 bases lay outside the gene matches. Germline-derived CDR1 and CDR2 are MGHRA and YSYEKL. CDR3 sequence (DNA): TGCGCCAGCAGACGACTAGCGGGGGACACAGATACGCAGTATTTT. Encoded protein: CASRRLAGDTDTQYF.

Here the CDR3 reads CASSHDSFGQPQHF. The CDR3 DNA reads as TGTGCCAGCAGTCATGACAGTTTCGGTCAGCCCCAGCATTTT. This chain connects TRBV6-2 or TRBV6-3 to TRBJ1-5, with TRBD1 as a possible D gene (5 bases). V lost 5 bases and J lost 6, with 14 bases in between. Germline CDR1 reads MNHEY; CDR2 reads SVGEGT. The CDR3 loop spans 14 amino acids.

V gene TRBV6-1 combines with J gene TRBJ1-5; 10 bases are a match to TRBD1. The CDR3 runs to 18 residues. The V gene's germline CDR1 is MNHNS and CDR2 SASEGT. Trimming removed 2 bases from V and 2 bases from J; junction bases left unmatched: 9. Written as DNA, the CDR3 is TGTGCCAGCAGTGAATTCCTATCCGGGACAGGGGGCAATCAGCCCCAGCATTTT. It yields the protein CASSEFLSGTGGNQPQHF.